One and the same sample provided the 3 T cell receptor beta chains below, sequenced in a study of T cell changes during pregnancy in multiple sclerosis. Method: immunoSEQ multiplex PCR; TCRdb's copy keeps in-frame clones and lacks some. The table lists approximately 88,000 clones, nearly 95% of them singletons. Sequencing was performed on peripheral blood, taken in the second trimester of pregnancy. The source is a female donor with multiple sclerosis, enrolled in a pregnancy study.

The rearrangement uses TRBV28 and TRBJ2-2, with 8 positions matching TRBD2. The V gene end was trimmed by 6 bases and the J gene end by 7 bases; junction bases not matched to a gene: 13. CDR1 and CDR2 from the germline V gene are MDHEN and SYDVKM. The CDR3 has 16 amino acids. The CDR3: CASRTPRLALGGELFF. The CDR3, as DNA: TGTGCCAGCAGAACCCCGAGACTAGCGCTTGGCGGGGAGCTGTTTTTT.

The chain links TRBV7-8 to TRBJ2-1; D possibly corresponds to TRBD1 (6 bases). In germline, CDR1 is SGHVS, CDR2 FQNEAQ. This CDR3 has 17 amino acids. V was clipped by 0 bases and J by 6 bases, with 18 bases between them. The CDR3 sequence: CASSLAINRASGNEQFF. For the CDR3, the DNA is TGTGCCAGCAGCTTAGCTATTAACAGGGCATCTGGCAATGAGCAGTTCTTC.

The chain is built from TRBV4-2 and TRBJ1-1, with TRBD1 as a possible D gene (6 bases). Between the trimmed V and J ends, which lost 0 bases and 1 base, there was a span of 15 bases. The CDR3 sequence is 17 residues long. The germline CDR1 and CDR2 sequences are LGHNA and YNFKEQ. This chain's CDR3 is CASSQDSGGRTNTEAFF. The CDR3 coding sequence is TGTGCCAGCAGCCAAGACTCCGGGGGGCGGACGAACACTGAAGCTTTCTTT.